This TCR beta chain came from a study of blood T cells in healthy people across ages. In this sample, this clonotype turned up a few times. Primed by a sample-barcoded 5' primer and a J-beta primer mix, a second PCR proceeded for about 7 to 11 cycles. Each CDR3 protein is one row after TCRdb ran MiXCR on the 5' RACE reads. Among about 1.5 million distinct CDR3 sequences listed, less than 45% were seen once. The CDR3 length is 14 residues. Trimming cost V 2 bases and J 7 bases, with 14 bases left between them. Germline V gene lookup returns CDR1 SGHAT and CDR2 FQNNGV. The chain employs TRBV11-2 and TRBJ1-1; D may be TRBD1 (6 bases). The receptor's source is a woman aged 18-30 years in good health. The specimen was blood. CDR3 sequence (DNA): TGTGCCAGCAGCTTATTTTCAGGGGCAGTTGAAGCTTTCTTT. It is translated as CASSLFSGAVEAFF.